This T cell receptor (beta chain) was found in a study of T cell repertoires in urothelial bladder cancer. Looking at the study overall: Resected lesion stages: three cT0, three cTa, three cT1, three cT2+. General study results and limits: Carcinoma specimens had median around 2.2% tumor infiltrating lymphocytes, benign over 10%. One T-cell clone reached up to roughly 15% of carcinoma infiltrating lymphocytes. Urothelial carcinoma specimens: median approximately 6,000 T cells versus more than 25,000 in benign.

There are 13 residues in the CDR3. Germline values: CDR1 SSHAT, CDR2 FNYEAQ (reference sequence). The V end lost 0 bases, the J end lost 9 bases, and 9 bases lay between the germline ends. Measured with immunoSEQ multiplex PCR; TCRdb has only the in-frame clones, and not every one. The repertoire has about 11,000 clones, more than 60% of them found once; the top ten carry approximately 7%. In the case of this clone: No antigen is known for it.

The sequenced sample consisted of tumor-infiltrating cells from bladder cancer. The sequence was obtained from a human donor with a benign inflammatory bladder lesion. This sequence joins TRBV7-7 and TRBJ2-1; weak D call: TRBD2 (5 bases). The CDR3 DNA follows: TGTGCCAGCAGCTTAGCCAACAGCGGTGAGCAGTTCTTC. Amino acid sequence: CASSLANSGEQFF.